A selection of T cell receptor beta chains follows, all from one sample in a study of blood T cell repertoires in COVID-19. The assay was immunoSEQ multiplex PCR, and TCRdb's table has in-frame clones only and misses some. There are over 300,000 clones in the sample; 86% occur only once, and 8% to 13% lies in the top ten. The sample taken for sequencing was PBMCs or T cells enriched from blood (not recorded which). The receptors come from a woman younger than 35 who had recovered from COVID-19. CDR3s include the opening cysteine and the closing phenylalanine or tryptophan. D genes are given only for firm matches. Only part of the rows carry a size: once, few, many, or a class if the clone is expanded.

D: TRBD1; J: TRBJ2-7; V: TRBV5-5; size: NA; DNA: TGTGCCAGCAGCTTGGGACAGGGGGCCTACGAGCAGTACTTC; CDR3: CASSLGQGAYEQYF
D: NA; J: TRBJ1-1; V: TRBV11-2; size: NA; DNA: TGTGCCAGCAGCCCTCAGGCGGGGTCGGACACTGAAGCTTTCTTT; CDR3: CASSPQAGSDTEAFF
D: NA; J: TRBJ1-3; V: TRBV7-8; size: few; DNA: TGTGCCAGCAGCTTAGGAGTCGGGGGGAACACCATATATTTT; CDR3: CASSLGVGGNTIYF
D: NA; J: TRBJ1-1; V: TRBV2; size: NA; DNA: TGTGCCAACCCACCGGAGGTAGCCAACACTGAAGCTTTCTTT; CDR3: CANPPEVANTEAFF
D: TRBD2; J: TRBJ2-5; V: TRBV10-3; size: NA; DNA: TGTGCCATCAGCGACAGGACTAGCGGGGGGCAGGGGACCCAGTACTTC; CDR3: CAISDRTSGGQGTQYF
D: TRBD1; J: TRBJ1-1; V: TRBV7-9; size: NA; DNA: TGTGCCAGCAGCCGACAGGGCTACACTGAAGCTTTCTTT; CDR3: CASSRQGYTEAFF
D: TRBD1; J: TRBJ1-2; V: TRBV18; size: few; DNA: TGTGCCAGCTCACAACAGGGGGCTGACTATGGCTACACCTTC; CDR3: CASSQQGADYGYTF
D: TRBD1; J: TRBJ1-1; V: TRBV13; size: few; DNA: TGTGCCAGCAGCTTTAGGACAGGGTCTGAAGCTTTCTTT; CDR3: CASSFRTGSEAFF
D: TRBD2; J: TRBJ2-5; V: TRBV2; size: NA; DNA: TGTGCCAGCATGTCAAGCGGGGGGGTCCAAGAGACCCAGTACTTC; CDR3: CASMSSGGVQETQYF
D: TRBD2; J: TRBJ2-1; V: TRBV5-1; size: NA; DNA: TGCGCCAGCAGCTATAAACCTAGCGGGGATTTCGATGAGCAGTTCTTC; CDR3: CASSYKPSGDFDEQFF
D: TRBD1; J: TRBJ1-1; V: TRBV30; size: NA; DNA: TGTGCCTGGAGTACCGACAGGGCCACTGAAGCTTTCTTT; CDR3: CAWSTDRATEAFF
D: TRBD1; J: TRBJ1-5; V: TRBV5-1; size: once; DNA: TGCGCCAGCAGATTCGGACAGGGGAACAATCAGCCCCAGCATTTT; CDR3: CASRFGQGNNQPQHF
D: TRBD2; J: TRBJ2-7; V: TRBV28; size: once; DNA: TGTGCCAGCAACCCTACTAGCGGGAGTAGAAACGAGCAGTACTTC; CDR3: CASNPTSGSRNEQYF
D: NA; J: TRBJ2-1; V: TRBV2; size: NA; DNA: TGTGCCAGCAGTGTATCCAGCGCGAATGAGCAGTTCTTC; CDR3: CASSVSSANEQFF
D: TRBD1; J: TRBJ1-2; V: TRBV24-1; size: NA; DNA: TGTGCCACCAGTGGGGGAGTTGGACAGGATAACTATGGCTACACCTTC; CDR3: CATSGGVGQDNYGYTF
D: TRBD1; J: TRBJ1-1; V: TRBV6-4; size: NA; DNA: TGTGCCAGCAGAGTACAGGGGGCAAGCACTGAAGCTTTCTTT; CDR3: CASRVQGASTEAFF
D: NA; J: TRBJ2-3; V: TRBV18; size: NA; DNA: TGTGCCAGCTCACCACCTGCCGGGTACCGCACAGATACGCAGTATTTT; CDR3: CASSPPAGYRTDTQYF
D: NA; J: TRBJ1-5; V: TRBV21-1; size: NA; DNA: TGTGCCAGCAGCAAATCCGGACAGGGCGCCGTTCGCAGCAATCAGCCCCAGCATTTT; CDR3: CASSKSGQGAVRSNQPQHF
D: TRBD2; J: TRBJ2-1; V: TRBV6-4; size: NA; DNA: TGTGCCAGCAGTGACACTTGGGATAGCGGGGGGGGCCGAGAGCAGTTCTTC; CDR3: CASSDTWDSGGGREQFF
D: NA; J: TRBJ2-7; V: TRBV2; size: NA; DNA: TGTGCCAGCAGTGAGGGCAACAACGGGGGAACCTACGAGCAGTACTTC; CDR3: CASSEGNNGGTYEQYF
D: NA; J: TRBJ1-1; V: TRBV7-9; size: NA; DNA: TGTGCCAGCAGCTTGGGGGGGCTGGGGACCACTGAAGCTTTCTTT; CDR3: CASSLGGLGTTEAFF
D: NA; J: TRBJ2-7; V: TRBV4-2; size: NA; DNA: TGTGCCAGCAGCCCCGTCCGGGGTTCCTACGAGCAGTACTTC; CDR3: CASSPVRGSYEQYF
D: TRBD1; J: TRBJ1-1; V: TRBV2; size: once; DNA: TGTGCCAGCAGGCGGGACAGCGAGAACACTGAAGCTTTCTTT; CDR3: CASRRDSENTEAFF
D: NA; J: TRBJ2-7; V: TRBV10-1; size: NA; DNA: TGCGCCAGCAGACTACGATACATTCGACCCCACGAGCAGTACTTC; CDR3: CASRLRYIRPHEQYF
D: NA; J: TRBJ2-7; V: TRBV29-1; size: NA; DNA: TGCAGCGTTCCAAGGGGCGAGAGCTCCTACGAGCAGTACTTC; CDR3: CSVPRGESSYEQYF
D: NA; J: TRBJ1-2; V: TRBV4-1; size: NA; DNA: TGCGCCAGCAGCCAAGTCAACAGCAGGGGCGGGGGCTACACCTTC; CDR3: CASSQVNSRGGGYTF
D: NA; J: TRBJ1-2; V: TRBV12-3/TRBV12-4; size: NA; DNA: TGTGCCAGCAGTTTTCAGGGGACCTATGGCTACACCTTC; CDR3: CASSFQGTYGYTF
D: NA; J: TRBJ1-5; V: TRBV13; size: NA; DNA: TGTGCCAGCAGCTTAGGAGGAGGTAGCAATCAGCCCCAGCATTTT; CDR3: CASSLGGGSNQPQHF
D: TRBD2; J: TRBJ2-5; V: TRBV3-1/TRBV3-2; size: once; DNA: TGTGCCAGCAGCCAAGGACTAGCGGAGCAAGAGACCCAGTACTTC; CDR3: CASSQGLAEQETQYF
D: NA; J: TRBJ2-5; V: TRBV10-3; size: NA; DNA: TGTGCCATCAGTCGTGCTGCGGGTGCACAAGAGACCCAGTACTTC; CDR3: CAISRAAGAQETQYF
D: TRBD1; J: TRBJ1-1; V: TRBV28; size: NA; DNA: TGTGCCAGCAGCCCCCGGGACAGCCTGAACACTGAAGCTTTCTTT; CDR3: CASSPRDSLNTEAFF
D: NA; J: TRBJ2-3; V: TRBV20-1; size: NA; DNA: TGCAGTGCTAGTTTTCCACTGGACAGCACTACAGATACGCAGTATTTT; CDR3: CSASFPLDSTTDTQYF
D: TRBD1; J: TRBJ2-1; V: TRBV13; size: once; DNA: TGTGCCAGCAGCAGAGCCGGGACAGTCAATGAGCAGTTCTTC; CDR3: CASSRAGTVNEQFF
D: NA; J: TRBJ2-7; V: TRBV7-3; size: once; DNA: TGTGCCAGCAGCTTAACGCCGGGGGTCGAGCAGTACTTC; CDR3: CASSLTPGVEQYF
D: NA; J: TRBJ1-1; V: TRBV20-1; size: once; DNA: TGCAGTGCTCAACAGCTCCAAGCTTTCTTT; CDR3: CSAQQLQAFF
D: NA; J: TRBJ1-2; V: TRBV7-9; size: NA; DNA: TGTGCCAGCAGCATCTTTACAGGGTTGGACTATGGCTACACCTTC; CDR3: CASSIFTGLDYGYTF
D: NA; J: TRBJ2-3; V: TRBV15; size: NA; DNA: TGTGCCACCAGCAGAGGAGGGACAGATACGCAGTATTTT; CDR3: CATSRGGTDTQYF